This T cell receptor (beta chain) comes out of a study of blood T cell repertoires in COVID-19. Overall study context: In each case, the material was cDNA or gDNA derived from T cells, B-cell-depleted T cells, or PBMCs.

Only in-frame clones appear in the TCRdb table, and some are missing; sequencing was by immunoSEQ multiplex PCR. The sample lists roughly 120,000 clones, around four fifths seen once, with about 20% in the top ten. CDR1 is MNHEY and CDR2 is SVGEGT in the germline V gene. CDR3 size: 18 residues. With 6 bases clipped from V and 0 bases from J, the junction kept 12 bases outside the gene matches. This clone was picked up one time. The V call is TRBV6-2 or TRBV6-3, the J call TRBJ1-5, with 9 bases fitting TRBD1. The clonotype was recovered from a woman aged 55-75 years with acute or convalescent COVID-19. Input material: peripheral blood. DNA for the CDR3: TGTGCCAGCAGCTCGGACAGGGGCACATCCTATAGCAATCAGCCCCAGCATTTT. Translating it yields CASSSDRGTSYSNQPQHF.